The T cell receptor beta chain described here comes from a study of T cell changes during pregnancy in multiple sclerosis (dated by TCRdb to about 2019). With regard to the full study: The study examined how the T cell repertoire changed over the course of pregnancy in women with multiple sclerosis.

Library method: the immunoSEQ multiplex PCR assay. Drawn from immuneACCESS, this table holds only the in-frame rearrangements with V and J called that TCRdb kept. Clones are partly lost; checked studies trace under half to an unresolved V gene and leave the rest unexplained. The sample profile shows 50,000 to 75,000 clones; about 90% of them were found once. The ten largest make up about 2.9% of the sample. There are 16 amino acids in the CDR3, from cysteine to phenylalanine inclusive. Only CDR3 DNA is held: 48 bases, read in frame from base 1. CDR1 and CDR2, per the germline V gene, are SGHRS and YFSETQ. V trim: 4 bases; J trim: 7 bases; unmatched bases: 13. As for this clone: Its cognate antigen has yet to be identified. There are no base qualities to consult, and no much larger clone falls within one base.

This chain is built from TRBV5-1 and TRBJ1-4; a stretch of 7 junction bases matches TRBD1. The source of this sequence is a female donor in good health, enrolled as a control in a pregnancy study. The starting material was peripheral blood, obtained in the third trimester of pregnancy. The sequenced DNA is TGCGCCAGCAGCCAAAACCCCTTAGACAGGGCTGAAAAACTGTTTTTT. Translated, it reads CASSQNPLDRAEKLFF.